This T cell receptor (beta chain) was captured by sequencing in a study of CD8 T cells in ankylosing spondylitis (dated by TCRdb to about 2017). Turning to the overall study: T cell receptor beta repertoires were profiled in healthy donors and ankylosing spondylitis patients so that disease-linked TCR variants could be found. In total, the full study cohort was made up of about 110 healthy donors and approximately 27 ankylosing spondylitis patients. Peripheral blood was sampled, and synovial fluid was also collected from ankylosing spondylitis patients. The paper's findings and limits, for the study overall: A TCR beta motif of eight highly homologous amino acid variants appeared characteristic of blood from ankylosing spondylitis patients. Some TCR beta motif variants had previously been reported in synovial fluid and blood of reactive arthritis patients, which suggested common disease-initiation mechanisms. Significant enrichment of the disease-linked clones was reported in matched synovial fluid samples from ankylosing spondylitis patients. The disease-linked clones had a CD8+ phenotype and were found at relatively low frequencies in peripheral blood.

TCRdb records Illumina HiSeq 2500 as the sequencer. Quantitative 5'-RACE with molecular barcodes was the method used to prepare the TCR beta libraries. Concerning the study's data processing: To identify disease-linked TCR variants, a new computational method was used, one built on a probabilistic model of VDJ rearrangement. The public reads were reanalyzed by TCRdb: fastp trimming at Q25, MiXCR alignment, in-frame beta chains only. Rows matching on CDR3 protein sequence are summarized as one entry with the most common DNA and genes. TCRdb's processing, not the study's, gives the V and J calls here. For this sample the table gives approximately 150,000 distinct CDR3 sequences, of which under 55% were detected only once. Of the sample, roughly 15% falls within the top ten clones. A note on this clonotype: Its cognate antigen has yet to be identified. Nothing much larger sits one base from this clone, and base qualities are not available.

V trim: 4 bases; J trim: 4 bases; unmatched bases: 8. The CDR3 sequence holds 16 residues, the cysteine and phenylalanine included. Only CDR3 DNA remains: 48 bases, in frame from the first base. For CDR1 and CDR2, the germline V gene lists MGHRA and YSYEKL. For each ankylosing spondylitis patient, the synovial fluid sample was matched to a blood sample from that same patient. The sample comprised synovial fluid, either unsorted or a sorted T cell fraction (not recorded which). This sequence originates from a male donor with ankylosing spondylitis. The chain couples TRBV4-1 to TRBJ2-7; 12 middle bases align to TRBD2. This receptor carries the CDR3 CASSPRGTSGLYEQYF. The sequenced DNA: TGCGCCAGCAGCCCGCGAGGGACTAGCGGGTTATACGAGCAGTACTTC.